This TCR beta chain was identified in a study of identical twins. Study-wide results and caveats: There was an excess of low generation probability in the out-of-frame alpha sequences that twins shared.

This clonotype was counted ten times or more. Its antigen is unidentified. V was trimmed by 3 bases and J by 1 base, leaving 9 bases between them. The CDR3 runs to 14 residues. Germline CDR1 and CDR2: SGDLS and YYNGEE. TCRdb fed the 5' RACE reads into MiXCR, producing one record per CDR3 protein. The sample lists 450,000 or so distinct CDR3 sequences, approximately 17% seen once, with 9% to 15% in the top ten. The sequence was obtained from a man aged 45-65 years in good health. Sequencing input: naive T cells sorted from blood. The V gene is TRBV9, the J gene TRBJ2-3, with D maybe TRBD1 (5 bases). CDR3 coding DNA: TGTGCCAGCAGCGAGGGGTGGGGCACAGATACGCAGTATTTT. Residues: CASSEGWGTDTQYF.